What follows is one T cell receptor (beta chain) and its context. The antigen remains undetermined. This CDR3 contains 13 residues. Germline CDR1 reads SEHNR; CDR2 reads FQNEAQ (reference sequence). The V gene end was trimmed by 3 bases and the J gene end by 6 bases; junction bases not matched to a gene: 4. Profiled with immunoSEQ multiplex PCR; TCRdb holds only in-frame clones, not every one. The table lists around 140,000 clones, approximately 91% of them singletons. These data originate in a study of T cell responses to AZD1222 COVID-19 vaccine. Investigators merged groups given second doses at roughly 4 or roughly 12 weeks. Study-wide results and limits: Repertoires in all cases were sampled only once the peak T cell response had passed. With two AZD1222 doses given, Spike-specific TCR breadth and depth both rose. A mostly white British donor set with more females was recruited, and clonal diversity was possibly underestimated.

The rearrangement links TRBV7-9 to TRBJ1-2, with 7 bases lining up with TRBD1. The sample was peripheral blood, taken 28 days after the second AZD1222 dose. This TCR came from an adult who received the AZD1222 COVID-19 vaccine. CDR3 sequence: CASSLGGGNGYTF. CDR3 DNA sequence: TGTGCCAGCAGCTTGGGAGGGGGCAATGGCTACACCTTC.